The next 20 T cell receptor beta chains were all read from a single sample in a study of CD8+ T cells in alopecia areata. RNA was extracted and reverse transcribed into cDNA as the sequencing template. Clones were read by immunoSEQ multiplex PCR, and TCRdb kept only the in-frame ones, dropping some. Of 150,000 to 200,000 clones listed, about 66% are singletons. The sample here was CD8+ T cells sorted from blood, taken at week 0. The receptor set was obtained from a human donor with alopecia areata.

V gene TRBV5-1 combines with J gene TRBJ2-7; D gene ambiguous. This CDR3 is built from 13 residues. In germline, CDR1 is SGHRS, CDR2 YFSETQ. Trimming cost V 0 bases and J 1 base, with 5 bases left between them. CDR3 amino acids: CASSLAGSYEQYF. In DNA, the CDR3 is TGCGCCAGCAGCTTGGCAGGATCCTACGAGCAGTACTTC.

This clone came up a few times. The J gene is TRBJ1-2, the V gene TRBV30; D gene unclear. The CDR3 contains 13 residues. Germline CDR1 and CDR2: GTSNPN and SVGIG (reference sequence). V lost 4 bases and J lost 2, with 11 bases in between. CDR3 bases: TGTGCCTGGAACAATGCAAGGAACTATGGCTACACCTTC. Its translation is CAWNNARNYGYTF.

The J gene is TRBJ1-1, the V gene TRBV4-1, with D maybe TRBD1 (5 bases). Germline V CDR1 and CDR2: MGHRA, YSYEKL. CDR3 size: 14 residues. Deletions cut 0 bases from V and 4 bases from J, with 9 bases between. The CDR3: CASSQDSGGTEAFF. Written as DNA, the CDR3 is TGCGCCAGCAGCCAAGATAGTGGGGGCACTGAAGCTTTCTTT.

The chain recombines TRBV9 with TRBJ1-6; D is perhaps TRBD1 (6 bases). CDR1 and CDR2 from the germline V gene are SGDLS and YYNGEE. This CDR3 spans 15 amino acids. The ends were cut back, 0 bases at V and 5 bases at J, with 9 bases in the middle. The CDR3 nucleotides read TGTGCCAGCAGCGTAGCAGGGGACGATAATTCACCCCTCCACTTT. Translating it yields CASSVAGDDNSPLHF.

CDR3 bases: TGTGCCAGCAGCCCCGGTCCCGGGACAGGGGAGGAGACCCAGTACTTC. Protein: CASSPGPGTGEETQYF. The gene calls are TRBV5-6 and TRBJ2-5; 10 bases fit TRBD1. Germline CDR1 reads SGHDT; CDR2 reads YYEEEE. The CDR3 is 16 amino acids. The V segment lost 4 bases and the J segment 5 bases; nucleotides outside the gene matches: 11.

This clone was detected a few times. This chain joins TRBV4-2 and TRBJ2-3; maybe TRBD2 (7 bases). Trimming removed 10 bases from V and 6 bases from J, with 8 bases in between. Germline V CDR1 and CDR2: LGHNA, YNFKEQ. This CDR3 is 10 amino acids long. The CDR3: CATGGDTQYF. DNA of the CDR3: TGTGCCACGGGGGGCGATACGCAGTATTTT.

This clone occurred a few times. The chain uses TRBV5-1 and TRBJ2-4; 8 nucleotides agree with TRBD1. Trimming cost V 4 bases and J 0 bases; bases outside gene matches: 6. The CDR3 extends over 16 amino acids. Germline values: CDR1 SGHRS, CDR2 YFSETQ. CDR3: CASSPTGTGAKNIQYF. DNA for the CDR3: TGCGCCAGCAGCCCGACAGGGACAGGAGCCAAAAACATTCAGTACTTC.

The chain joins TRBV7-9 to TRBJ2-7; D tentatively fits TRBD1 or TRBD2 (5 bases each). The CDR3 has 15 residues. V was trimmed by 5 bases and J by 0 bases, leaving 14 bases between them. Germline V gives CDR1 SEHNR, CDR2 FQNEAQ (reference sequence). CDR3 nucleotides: TGTGCCAGCAGCCTGGTGGGGGAAAGCTCCTACGAGCAGTACTTC. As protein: CASSLVGESSYEQYF.

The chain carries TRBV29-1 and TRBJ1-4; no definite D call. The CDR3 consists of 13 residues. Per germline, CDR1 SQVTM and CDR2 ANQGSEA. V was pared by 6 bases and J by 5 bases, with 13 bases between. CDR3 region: CSVLNRGNEKLFF. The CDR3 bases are TGCAGCGTGTTGAACCGCGGGAATGAAAAACTGTTTTTT.

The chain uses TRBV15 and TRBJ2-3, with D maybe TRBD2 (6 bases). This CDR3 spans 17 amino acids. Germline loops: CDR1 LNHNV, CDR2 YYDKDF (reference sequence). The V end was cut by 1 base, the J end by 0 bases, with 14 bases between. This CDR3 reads CATSRVGSSGSTDTQYF. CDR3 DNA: TGTGCCACCAGCAGAGTCGGAAGTAGCGGAAGCACAGATACGCAGTATTTT.

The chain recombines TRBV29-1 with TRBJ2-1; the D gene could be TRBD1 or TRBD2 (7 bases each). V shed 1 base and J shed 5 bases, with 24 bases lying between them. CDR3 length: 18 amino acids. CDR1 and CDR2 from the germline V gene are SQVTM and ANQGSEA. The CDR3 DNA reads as TGCAGCGTTGAAGCAGGGGGGGTGCGAACAGGGATCGACAATGAGCAGTTCTTC. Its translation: CSVEAGGVRTGIDNEQFF.

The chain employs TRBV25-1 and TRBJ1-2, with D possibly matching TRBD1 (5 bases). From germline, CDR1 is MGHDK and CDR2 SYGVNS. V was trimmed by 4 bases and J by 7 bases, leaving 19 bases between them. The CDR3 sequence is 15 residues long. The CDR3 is CASSGGRGLYGGYTF. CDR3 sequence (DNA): TGTGCCAGCAGTGGGGGACGGGGACTTTATGGTGGCTACACCTTC.

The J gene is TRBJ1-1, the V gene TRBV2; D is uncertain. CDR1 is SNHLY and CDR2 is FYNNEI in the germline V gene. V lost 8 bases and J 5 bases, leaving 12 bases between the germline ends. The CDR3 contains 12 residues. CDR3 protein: CASLGRRTEAFF. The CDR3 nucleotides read TGTGCCAGCCTTGGTCGGAGAACTGAAGCTTTCTTT. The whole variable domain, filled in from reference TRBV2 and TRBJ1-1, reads EPEVTQTPSHQVTQMGQEVILRCVPISNHLYFYWYRQILGQKVEFLVSFYNNEISEKSEIFDDQFSVERPDGSNFTLKIRSTKLEDSAMYFCASLGRRTEAFFGQGTRLTVV.

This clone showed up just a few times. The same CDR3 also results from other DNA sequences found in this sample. CDR3 sequence: CASRGNEQFF. The CDR3 DNA is TGTGCCAGCAGGGGCAATGAGCAGTTCTTC. This chain connects TRBV2 to TRBJ2-1; D uncertain. Germline CDR1 reads SNHLY; CDR2 reads FYNNEI. V was cut by 6 bases and J by 6 bases, with 3 bases left in between. This CDR3 has 10 amino acids. The whole variable domain, filled in from reference TRBV2 and TRBJ2-1, reads EPEVTQTPSHQVTQMGQEVILRCVPISNHLYFYWYRQILGQKVEFLVSFYNNEISEKSEIFDDQFSVERPDGSNFTLKIRSTKLEDSAMYFCASRGNEQFFGPGTRLTVL.

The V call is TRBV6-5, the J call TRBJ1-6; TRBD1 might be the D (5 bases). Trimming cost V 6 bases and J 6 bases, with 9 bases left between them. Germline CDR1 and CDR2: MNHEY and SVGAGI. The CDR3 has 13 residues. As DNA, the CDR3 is TGTGCCAGCAGCTACGACAGTAATTCACCCCTCCACTTT. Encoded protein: CASSYDSNSPLHF.

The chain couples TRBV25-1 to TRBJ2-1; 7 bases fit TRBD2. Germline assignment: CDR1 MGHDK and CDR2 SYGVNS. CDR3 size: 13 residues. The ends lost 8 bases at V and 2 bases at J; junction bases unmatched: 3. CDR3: CASLSGTYNEQFF. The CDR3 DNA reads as TGTGCCAGCCTCAGCGGGACCTACAATGAGCAGTTCTTC. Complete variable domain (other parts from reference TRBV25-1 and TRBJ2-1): EADIYQTPRYLVIGTGKKITLECSQTMGHDKMYWYQQDPGMELHLIHYSYGVNSTEKGDLSSESTVSRIRTEHFPLTLESARPSHTSQYLCASLSGTYNEQFFGPGTRLTVL.

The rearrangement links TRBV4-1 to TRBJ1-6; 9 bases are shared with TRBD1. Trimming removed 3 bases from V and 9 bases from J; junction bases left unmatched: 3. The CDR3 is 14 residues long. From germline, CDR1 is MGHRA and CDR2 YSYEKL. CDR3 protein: CASSQGQGGSPLHF. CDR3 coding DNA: TGCGCCAGCAGCCAGGGACAGGGAGGTTCACCCCTCCACTTT.

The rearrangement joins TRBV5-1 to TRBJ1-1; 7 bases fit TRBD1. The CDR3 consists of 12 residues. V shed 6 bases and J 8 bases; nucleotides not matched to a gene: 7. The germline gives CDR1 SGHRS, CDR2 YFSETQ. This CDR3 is CASKMEDREAFF. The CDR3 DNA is TGCGCCAGCAAAATGGAGGACAGGGAAGCTTTCTTT.

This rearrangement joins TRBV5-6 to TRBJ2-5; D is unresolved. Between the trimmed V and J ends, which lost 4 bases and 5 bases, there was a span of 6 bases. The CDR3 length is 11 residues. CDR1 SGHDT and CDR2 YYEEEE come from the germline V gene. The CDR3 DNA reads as TGTGCCAGCAGCCGCATGGAGACCCAGTACTTC. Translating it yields CASSRMETQYF.

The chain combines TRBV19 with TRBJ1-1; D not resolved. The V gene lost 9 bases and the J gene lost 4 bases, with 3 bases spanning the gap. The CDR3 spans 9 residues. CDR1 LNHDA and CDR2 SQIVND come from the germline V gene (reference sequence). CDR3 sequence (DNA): TGTGCCAGCGGCACTGAAGCTTTCTTT. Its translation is CASGTEAFF.